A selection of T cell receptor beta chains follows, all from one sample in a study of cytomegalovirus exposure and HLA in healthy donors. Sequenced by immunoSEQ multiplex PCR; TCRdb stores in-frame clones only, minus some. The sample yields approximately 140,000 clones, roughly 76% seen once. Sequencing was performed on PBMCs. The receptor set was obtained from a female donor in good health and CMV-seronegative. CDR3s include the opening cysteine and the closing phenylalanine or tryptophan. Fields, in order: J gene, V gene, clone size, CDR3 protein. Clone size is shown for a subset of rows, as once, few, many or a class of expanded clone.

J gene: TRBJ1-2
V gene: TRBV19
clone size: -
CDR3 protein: CASSVRDRGYGYTF

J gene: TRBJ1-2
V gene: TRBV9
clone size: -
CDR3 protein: CASSTPLGLNYGYTF

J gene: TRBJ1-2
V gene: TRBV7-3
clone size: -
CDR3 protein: CASSSGPPYGYTF

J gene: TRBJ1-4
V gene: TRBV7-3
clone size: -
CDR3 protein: CASSQGAPEKLFF

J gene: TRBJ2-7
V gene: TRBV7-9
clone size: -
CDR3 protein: CASRNGSFPYEQYF

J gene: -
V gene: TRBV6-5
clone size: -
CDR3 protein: CASRTGLGFYEQYF

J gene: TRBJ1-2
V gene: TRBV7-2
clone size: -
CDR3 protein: CASTVRGLRNGYTF

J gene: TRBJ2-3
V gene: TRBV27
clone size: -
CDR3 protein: CASSLVRVTDTQYF

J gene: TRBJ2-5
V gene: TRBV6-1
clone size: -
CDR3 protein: CASTSSGQETQYF

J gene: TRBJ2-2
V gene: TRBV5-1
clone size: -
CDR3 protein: CASSYPGVGNTGELFF

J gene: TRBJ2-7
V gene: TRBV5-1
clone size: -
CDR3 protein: CASSYSGTIFYEQYF

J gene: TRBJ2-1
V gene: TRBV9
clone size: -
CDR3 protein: CASSVAPVGGADYNEQFF

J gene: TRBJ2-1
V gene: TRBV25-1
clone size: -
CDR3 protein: CASSDARFSYNEQFF

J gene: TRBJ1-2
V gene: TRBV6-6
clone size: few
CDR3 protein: CASTTSVGRSVSGYTF

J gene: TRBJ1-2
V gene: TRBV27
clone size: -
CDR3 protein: CASSLESFPNYGYTF

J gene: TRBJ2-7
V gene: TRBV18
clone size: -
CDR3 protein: CASSPPDLPYEQYF

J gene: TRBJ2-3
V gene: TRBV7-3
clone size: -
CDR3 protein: CASSFLSTTDTQYF

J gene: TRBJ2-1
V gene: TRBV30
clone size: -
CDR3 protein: CASTSVEQFF

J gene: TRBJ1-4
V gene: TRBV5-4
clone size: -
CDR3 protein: CASSPDRVREEKLFF

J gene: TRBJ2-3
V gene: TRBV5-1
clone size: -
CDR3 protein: CASSLAPYTDTQYF

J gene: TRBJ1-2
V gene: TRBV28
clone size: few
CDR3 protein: CASSSTGIWSGYTF

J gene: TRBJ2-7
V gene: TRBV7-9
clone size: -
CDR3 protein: CASSLAGRESHEQYF

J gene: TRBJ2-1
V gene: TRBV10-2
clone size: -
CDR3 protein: CASSESAPWNEQFF

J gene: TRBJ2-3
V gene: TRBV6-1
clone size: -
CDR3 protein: CASSRDTYVDTQYF

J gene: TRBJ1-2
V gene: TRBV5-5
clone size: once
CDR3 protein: CASSLTDRYYGYTF

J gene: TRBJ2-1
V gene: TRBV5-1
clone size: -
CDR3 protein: CASSFLLLGEGGDEQFF

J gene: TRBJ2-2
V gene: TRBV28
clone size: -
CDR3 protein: CASSNEHTNTGELFF

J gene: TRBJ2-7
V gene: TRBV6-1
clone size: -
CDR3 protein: CASSEAAEQTYEQYF

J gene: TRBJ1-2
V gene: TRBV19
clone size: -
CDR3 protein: CASSTQEGYGYTF

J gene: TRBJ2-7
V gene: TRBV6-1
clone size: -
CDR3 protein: CASSENRVFYEQYF

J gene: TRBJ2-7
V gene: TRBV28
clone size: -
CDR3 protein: CASSSAASGQTYEQYF

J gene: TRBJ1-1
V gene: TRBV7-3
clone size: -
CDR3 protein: CASSFGTVSEAFF

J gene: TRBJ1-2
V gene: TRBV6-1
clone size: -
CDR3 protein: CASSDHYRNYGYTF

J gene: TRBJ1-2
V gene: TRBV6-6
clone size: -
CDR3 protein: CASSYSPETPIDGYTF

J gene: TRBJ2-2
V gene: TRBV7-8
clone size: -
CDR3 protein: CASSSGLAGGISTGELFF

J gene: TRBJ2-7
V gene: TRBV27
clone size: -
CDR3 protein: CASSFLGETAYEQYF

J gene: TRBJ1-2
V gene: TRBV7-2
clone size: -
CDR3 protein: CASSFSHDRLYGYTF

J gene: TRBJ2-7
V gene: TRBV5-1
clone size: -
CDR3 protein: CASSPYPGTGYGGQYF

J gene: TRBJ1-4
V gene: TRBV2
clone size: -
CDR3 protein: CASESYGSAREKLFF

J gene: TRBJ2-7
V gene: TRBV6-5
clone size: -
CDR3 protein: CASSSPGTYHEQYF

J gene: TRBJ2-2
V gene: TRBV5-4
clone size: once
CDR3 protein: CASSLKKWRGGSGELFF

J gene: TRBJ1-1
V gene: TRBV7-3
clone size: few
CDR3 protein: CASSSVETNEAFF

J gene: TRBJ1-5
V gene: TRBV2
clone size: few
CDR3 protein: CASSVGGERQPQHF

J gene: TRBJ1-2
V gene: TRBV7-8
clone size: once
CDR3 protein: CASSLAHFRDNIIEGTF

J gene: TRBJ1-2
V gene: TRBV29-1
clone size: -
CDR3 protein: CSVGGSNYGYTF

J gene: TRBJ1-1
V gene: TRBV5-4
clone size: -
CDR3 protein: CASSPGTPGNTEAFF

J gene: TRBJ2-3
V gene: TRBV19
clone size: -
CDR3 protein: CASTPGGPPRDTQYF

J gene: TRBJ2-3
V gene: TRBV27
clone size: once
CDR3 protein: CASRRPGQGDTQYF

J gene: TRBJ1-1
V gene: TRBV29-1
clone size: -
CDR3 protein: CSVDLRQGAKTEAFF

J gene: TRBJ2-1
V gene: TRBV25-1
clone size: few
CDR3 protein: CASSLPGLAYEQFF

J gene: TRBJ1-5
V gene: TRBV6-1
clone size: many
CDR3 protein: CASSGDSSHSNQPQHF

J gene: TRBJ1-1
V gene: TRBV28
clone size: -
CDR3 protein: CASSRRVGTEAFF